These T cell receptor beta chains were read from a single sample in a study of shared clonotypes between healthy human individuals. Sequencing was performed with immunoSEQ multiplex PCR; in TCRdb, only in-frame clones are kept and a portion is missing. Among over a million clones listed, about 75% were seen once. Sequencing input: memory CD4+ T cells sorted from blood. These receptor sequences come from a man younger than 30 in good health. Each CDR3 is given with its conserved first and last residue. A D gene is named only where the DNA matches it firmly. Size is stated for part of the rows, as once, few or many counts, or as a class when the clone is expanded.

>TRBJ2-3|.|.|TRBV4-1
CASSNPPGVSTDTQYF
TGCGCCAGCAGCAACCCCCCGGGGGTGTCCACAGATACGCAGTATTTT
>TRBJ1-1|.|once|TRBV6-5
CASSPRALGTEAFF
TGTGCCAGCAGCCCCAGGGCCCTCGGCACTGAAGCTTTCTTT
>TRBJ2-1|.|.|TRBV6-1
CASSEQGVNEQFF
TGTGCCAGCAGTGAACAAGGGGTCAATGAGCAGTTCTTC
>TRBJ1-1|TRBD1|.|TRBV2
CASSRWTGVEAFF
TGTGCCAGCAGTCGGTGGACAGGAGTTGAAGCTTTCTTT
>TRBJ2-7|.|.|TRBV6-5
CATWGPKSSYEQYF
TGTGCCACCTGGGGGCCTAAGAGCTCCTACGAGCAGTACTTC
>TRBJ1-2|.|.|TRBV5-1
CASSFNVGVDYGYTF
TGCGCCAGCAGCTTTAATGTAGGGGTGGACTATGGCTACACCTTC
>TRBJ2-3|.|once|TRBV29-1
CSASPFDTDTQYF
TGCAGCGCCTCCCCCTTTGACACAGATACGCAGTATTTT
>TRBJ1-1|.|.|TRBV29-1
CSVGGLNTEAFF
TGCAGCGTTGGGGGTCTGAACACTGAAGCTTTCTTT
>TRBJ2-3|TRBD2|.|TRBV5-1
CASSIGLAGGPQDTQYF
TGCGCCAGCAGCATTGGACTAGCGGGAGGGCCGCAAGATACGCAGTATTTT
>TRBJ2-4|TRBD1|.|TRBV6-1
CASSSGTGNIQYF
TGTGCCAGCAGTTCTGGGACAGGGAACATTCAGTACTTC
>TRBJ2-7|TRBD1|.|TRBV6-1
CASSERLRTGSYEQYF
TGTGCCAGCAGTGAACGTCTCCGGACAGGGAGTTACGAGCAGTACTTC
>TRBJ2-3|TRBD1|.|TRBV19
CASSPGQGSRDTQYF
TGTGCCAGTAGTCCGGGACAGGGGTCAAGAGATACGCAGTATTTT
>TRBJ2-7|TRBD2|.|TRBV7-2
CASSWGLAGVGGEQYF
TGTGCCAGCAGCTGGGGACTAGCGGGAGTCGGAGGCGAGCAGTACTTC
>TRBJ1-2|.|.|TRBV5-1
CASSPGRGAEVDGYTF
TGCGCCAGCAGCCCGGGGAGGGGGGCAGAGGTGGATGGCTACACCTTC
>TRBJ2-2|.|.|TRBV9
CASSVVGNTGELFF
TGTGCCAGCAGCGTAGTGGGGAACACCGGGGAGCTGTTTTTT
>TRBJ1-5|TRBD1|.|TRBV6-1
CASRGGQDNQPQHF
TGTGCCAGCAGAGGGGGACAGGACAATCAGCCCCAGCATTTT
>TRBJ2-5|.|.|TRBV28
CASSFWTPETQYF
TGTGCCAGCAGTTTTTGGACCCCAGAGACCCAGTACTTC
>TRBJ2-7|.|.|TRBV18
CASSPQTHLGQYF
TGTGCCAGCTCACCACAGACCCACTTAGGGCAGTACTTC
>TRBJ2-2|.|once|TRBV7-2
CASSGAVGFGGELFF
TGTGCCAGCAGCGGCGCGGTTGGTTTCGGCGGGGAGCTGTTTTTT
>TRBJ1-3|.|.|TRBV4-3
CASSQEHSVGNTIYF
TGCGCCAGCAGCCAAGAACACTCGGTTGGAAACACCATATATTTT
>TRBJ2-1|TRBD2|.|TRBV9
CASSSTSGVYNEQFF
TGTGCCAGCAGCTCGACTAGCGGGGTCTACAATGAGCAGTTCTTC
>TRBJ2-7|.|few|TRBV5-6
CASSLVGYEQYF
TGTGCCAGCAGCTTGGTGGGCTACGAGCAGTACTTC
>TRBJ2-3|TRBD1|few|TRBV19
CASSPWDSNTDTQYF
TGTGCCAGTAGTCCATGGGACAGTAACACAGATACGCAGTATTTT
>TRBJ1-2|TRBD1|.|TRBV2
CASSEQGAGGYTF
TGTGCCAGCAGTGAGCAGGGGGCGGGAGGCTACACCTTC
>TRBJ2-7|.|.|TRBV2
CASRDRGYEQYF
TGTGCCAGCAGGGACCGGGGGTACGAGCAGTACTTC
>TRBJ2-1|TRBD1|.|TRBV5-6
CASEGQDSYNEQFF
TGTGCCAGCGAGGGACAGGACTCCTACAATGAGCAGTTCTTC
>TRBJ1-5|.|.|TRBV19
CASSRDRNQPQHF
TGTGCCAGTAGTAGGGACCGAAATCAGCCCCAGCATTTT
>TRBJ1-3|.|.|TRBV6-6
CASSPHRVGNTIYF
TGTGCCAGCAGTCCCCACAGGGTTGGAAACACCATATATTTT
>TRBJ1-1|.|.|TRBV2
CASSVGLSTLNTEAFF
TGTGCCAGCAGTGTAGGCCTCTCCACCCTGAACACTGAAGCTTTCTTT
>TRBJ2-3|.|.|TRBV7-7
CASSPAGYSTDTQYF
TGTGCTAGCAGCCCGGCAGGCTATAGCACAGATACGCAGTATTTT
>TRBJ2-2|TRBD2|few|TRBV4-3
CASSQLVGYASGTTGELFF
TGCGCCAGCAGCCAACTGGTGGGATACGCTAGCGGGACAACCGGGGAGCTGTTTTTT
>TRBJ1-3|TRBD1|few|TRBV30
CAWSAVDRGGNTIYF
TGTGCCTGGAGTGCCGTCGACAGGGGTGGAAACACCATATATTTT
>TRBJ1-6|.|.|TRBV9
CARGLTGPGNSPLHF
TGTGCCAGGGGTTTAACCGGGCCGGGGAATTCACCCCTCCACTTT
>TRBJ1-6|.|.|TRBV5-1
CASSFAGNNSPLHF
TGCGCCAGCAGCTTCGCAGGCAATAATTCACCCCTCCACTTT
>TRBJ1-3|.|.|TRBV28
CASSLGGAGHGNTIYF
TGTGCCAGCAGTTTGGGGGGAGCTGGGCATGGAAACACCATATATTTT
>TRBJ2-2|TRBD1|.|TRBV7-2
CASSRRTGGSGELFF
TGTGCCAGCAGCCGTAGGACAGGGGGCTCCGGGGAGCTGTTTTTT
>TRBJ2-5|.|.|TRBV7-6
CASNLYLGRETQYF
TGTGCCAGCAACCTATACCTTGGTCGGGAGACCCAGTACTTC
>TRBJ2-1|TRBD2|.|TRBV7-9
CASSIKTGLAGVDEQFF
TGTGCCAGCAGCATCAAGACGGGACTAGCGGGAGTTGATGAGCAGTTCTTC
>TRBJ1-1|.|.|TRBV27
CASGSAGTEAFF
TGTGCCAGCGGTAGCGCGGGGACTGAAGCTTTCTTT
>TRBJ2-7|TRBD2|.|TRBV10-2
CASSDRRASGSLFAREQYF
TGCGCCAGCAGTGATCGTAGGGCTAGCGGGAGCCTTTTCGCGCGCGAGCAGTACTTC
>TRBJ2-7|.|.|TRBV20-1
CSASDSYEQYF
TGCAGTGCTTCGGACAGCTACGAGCAGTACTTC
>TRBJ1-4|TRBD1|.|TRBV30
CAWSTRTGTVEKLFF
TGTGCCTGGAGTACCCGGACAGGGACGGTGGAAAAACTGTTTTTT
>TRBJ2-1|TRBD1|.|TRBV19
CASSRTGYDEQFF
TGTGCCAGTAGTCGGACAGGGTACGATGAGCAGTTCTTC
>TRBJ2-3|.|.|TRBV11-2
CASSLARFTDTQYF
TGTGCCAGCAGCTTAGCTAGATTCACAGATACGCAGTATTTT
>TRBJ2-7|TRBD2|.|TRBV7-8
CASSLWGGTYEQYF
TGTGCCAGCAGCTTATGGGGAGGGACCTACGAGCAGTACTTC
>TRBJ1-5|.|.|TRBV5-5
CASSLEGGQPQHF
TGTGCCAGCAGCTTGGAAGGTGGTCAGCCCCAGCATTTT
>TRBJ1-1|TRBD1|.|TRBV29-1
CSVRRGQGITEAFF
TGCAGCGTCCGAAGGGGACAGGGGATCACTGAAGCTTTCTTT
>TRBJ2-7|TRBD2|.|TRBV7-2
CASSFLAGGGYEQYF
TGTGCCAGCAGCTTTCTAGCGGGAGGGGGCTACGAGCAGTACTTC
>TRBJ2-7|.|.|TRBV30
CAWSRGLGSSYEQYF
TGTGCCTGGAGCCGGGGGTTGGGGAGCTCCTACGAGCAGTACTTC
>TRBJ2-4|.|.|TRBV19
CASSISPVDIQYF
TGTGCCAGTAGTATTAGCCCGGTCGACATTCAGTACTTC
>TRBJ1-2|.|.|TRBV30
CAWSHGDNYGYTF
TGTGCCTGGAGTCACGGGGATAACTATGGCTACACCTTC